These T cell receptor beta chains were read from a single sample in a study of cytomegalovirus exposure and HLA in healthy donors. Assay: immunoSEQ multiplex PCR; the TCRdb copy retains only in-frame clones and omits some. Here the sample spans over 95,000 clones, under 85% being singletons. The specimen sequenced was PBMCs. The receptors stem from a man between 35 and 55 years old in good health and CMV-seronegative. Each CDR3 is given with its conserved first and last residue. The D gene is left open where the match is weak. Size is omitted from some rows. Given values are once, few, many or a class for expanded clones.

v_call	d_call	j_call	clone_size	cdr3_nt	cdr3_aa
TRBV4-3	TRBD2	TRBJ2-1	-	TGCGCCAGCAGCCAAGATTGGGCTAGCGGGAGTTTGGATGAGCAGTTCTTC	CASSQDWASGSLDEQFF
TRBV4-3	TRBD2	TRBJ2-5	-	TGCGCCAGCAGCCAAGGTGGATGGAGCGGGAGCCAAGAGACCCAGTACTTC	CASSQGGWSGSQETQYF
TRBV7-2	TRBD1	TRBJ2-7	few	TGTGCCAGCAGCCCCCCCGACAGGGCCTACGAGCAGTACTTC	CASSPPDRAYEQYF
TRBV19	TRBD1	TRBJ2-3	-	TGTGCCAGTAGGCCCACAGGGGCAGATACGCAGTATTTT	CASRPTGADTQYF
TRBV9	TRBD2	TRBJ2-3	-	TGTGCCAGCAGCGTAGCGGATAGCGGGAGAGTAGATACGCAGTATTTT	CASSVADSGRVDTQYF
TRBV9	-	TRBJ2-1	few	TGTGCCAGCAGCGTCTCCGGTGAGCAGTTCTTC	CASSVSGEQFF
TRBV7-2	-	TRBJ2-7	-	TGTGCCAGCAGCTTAGAAACCGGGACTCCGGAGCAGTACTTC	CASSLETGTPEQYF
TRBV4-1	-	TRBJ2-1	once	TGCGCCAGCAGCCAAGTAGGGGAATCCCTCCCCTACAATGAGCAGTTCTTC	CASSQVGESLPYNEQFF
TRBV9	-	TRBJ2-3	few	TGTGCCAGCAGCGTAGCTCCCCTCCCAGGGGTTCTGGCGGCAGATACGCAGTATTTT	CASSVAPLPGVLAADTQYF
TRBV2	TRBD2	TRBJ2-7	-	TGTGCCAGCAGAGGTCTAGCGGCGGTGGGGTACGAGCAGTACTTC	CASRGLAAVGYEQYF
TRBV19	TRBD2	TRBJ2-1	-	TGTGCCAGTAGTATAGGGGGACTAGCGGGGGCCCATTACAAGGGGAATGAGCAGTTCTTC	CASSIGGLAGAHYKGNEQFF
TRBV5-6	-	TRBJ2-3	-	TGTGCCAGCAGCTTGAGGCGGGATCGGGCAGATACGCAGTATTTT	CASSLRRDRADTQYF
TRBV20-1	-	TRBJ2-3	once	TGCAGTGCCCACGACTCCCTGAAGAGGTATTTT	CSAHDSLKRYF
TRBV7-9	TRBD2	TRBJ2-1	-	TGTGCCAGCAGCTTAGTTCTAGCGGGAGGGCCTGAGCAGTTCTTC	CASSLVLAGGPEQFF
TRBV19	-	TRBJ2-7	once	TGTGCCAGTACCACCGGGGTCTACGAGCAGTACTTC	CASTTGVYEQYF
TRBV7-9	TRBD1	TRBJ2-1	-	TGTGCCAGCAGGCCAGCCCCGGGACAGGGGAGCAATGAGCAGTTCTTC	CASRPAPGQGSNEQFF
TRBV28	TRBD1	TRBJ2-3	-	TGTGCCAGCAGTCCCGGGACAGGGGTTCAAGATACGCAGTATTTT	CASSPGTGVQDTQYF
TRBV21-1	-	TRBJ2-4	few	TGTGCCAGCAGCAAAGCGGGTAGAGTAGCGGGGGCGGTTGCCAAAAACATTCAGTACTTC	CASSKAGRVAGAVAKNIQYF
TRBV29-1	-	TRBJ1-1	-	TGCAGCGTCTTACAGGGAATCACTGAAGCTTTCTTT	CSVLQGITEAFF
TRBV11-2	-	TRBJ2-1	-	TGTGCCAGCAGCCCTAGGGGGAGTGGCTCCTACAATGAGCAGTTCTTC	CASSPRGSGSYNEQFF
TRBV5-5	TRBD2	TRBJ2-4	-	TGTGCCAGCAGCTTTACTGCCCCACTAGCGGGGGTAAAAAACATTCAGTACTTC	CASSFTAPLAGVKNIQYF
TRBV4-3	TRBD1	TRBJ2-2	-	TGCGCCAGCACCCCGGGACAGGGATTCACCGGGGAGCTGTTTTTT	CASTPGQGFTGELFF
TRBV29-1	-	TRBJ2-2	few	TGCAGCGTTGTCCGAGGGACAACTAACACCGGGGAGCTGTTTTTT	CSVVRGTTNTGELFF
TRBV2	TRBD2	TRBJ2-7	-	TGTGCCAGCAAAACTAGCGGGAGCCACGAGCAGTACTTC	CASKTSGSHEQYF
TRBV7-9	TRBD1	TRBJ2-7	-	TGTGCCAGCAGCTTAGGAACAGGGGGTTTATACGAGCAGTACTTC	CASSLGTGGLYEQYF
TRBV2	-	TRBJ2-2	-	TGTGCCAGCGTACGGGACTTCAGATCATACGGGGAGCTGTTTTTT	CASVRDFRSYGELFF
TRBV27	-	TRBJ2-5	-	TGTGCCAGCAGGAACCGGGGAGAGACCCAGTACTTC	CASRNRGETQYF
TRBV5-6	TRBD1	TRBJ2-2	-	TGTGCCAGCAGCTTTGCCGGACAGGGGAACACCGGGGAGCTGTTTTTT	CASSFAGQGNTGELFF
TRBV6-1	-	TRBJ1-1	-	TGTGCCAGCTCGCCGGGAGGGAGCAACACTGAAGCTTTCTTT	CASSPGGSNTEAFF
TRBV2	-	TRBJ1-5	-	TGTGCCAGTACAGGAAAGGGGGAGCCCCAGCATTTT	CASTGKGEPQHF
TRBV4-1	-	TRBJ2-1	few	TGCGCCAGCAGCCCCCAAAGGCAGGGTTACAATGAGCAGTTCTTC	CASSPQRQGYNEQFF
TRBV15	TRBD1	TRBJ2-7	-	TGTGCCACCAGCAGAGATCTGACAGGGGTCTCATACGAGCAGTACTTC	CATSRDLTGVSYEQYF
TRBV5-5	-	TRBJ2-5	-	TGTGCCAGCAGCTTGGTGAGGGAGAAAGAGACCCAGTACTTC	CASSLVREKETQYF
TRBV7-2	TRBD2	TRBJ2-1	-	TGTGCCAGCAGATCCCTTGGCGGGGGGGCGCGTAATGAGCAGTTCTTC	CASRSLGGGARNEQFF
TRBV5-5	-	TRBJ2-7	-	TGTGCCAGCAGCTTGCAGGTCTCCTACGAGCAGTACTTC	CASSLQVSYEQYF
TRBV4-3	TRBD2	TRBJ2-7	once	TGCGCCAGCAGCCAAGTGGGGACTAGAGACTACGAGCAGTACTTC	CASSQVGTRDYEQYF
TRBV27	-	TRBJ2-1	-	TGTGCCAGCAGTCTCGGGAGCTCCTACAATGAGCAGTTCTTC	CASSLGSSYNEQFF
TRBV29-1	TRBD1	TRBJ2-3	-	TGCAGCGTTGCCGGGACAGGGTCGTCTCCGCTAGCGGATACGCAGTATTTT	CSVAGTGSSPLADTQYF
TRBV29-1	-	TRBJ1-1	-	TGCAGCGTTGTTAACCCCGGTGCGGTAGGCACTGAAGCTTTCTTT	CSVVNPGAVGTEAFF
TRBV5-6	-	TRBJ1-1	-	TGTGCCAGCAGCGGGTCAGGGAGGACTGAAGCTTTCTTT	CASSGSGRTEAFF
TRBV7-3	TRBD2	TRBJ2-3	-	TGTGCCAGCAGCTCCGGGACTAGCGTGGCAGATACGCAGTATTTT	CASSSGTSVADTQYF
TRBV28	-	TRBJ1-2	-	TGTGCCAGCACCTCTGGCAGGCCCTATGGCTACACCTTC	CASTSGRPYGYTF
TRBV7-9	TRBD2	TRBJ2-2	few	TGTGCCAGCAGCCACGGGCGGGGGGAGAACACCGGGGAGCTGTTTTTT	CASSHGRGENTGELFF
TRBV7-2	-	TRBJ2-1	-	TGTGCCAGCAGCATTACGGACTCGAAGCAGTTCTTC	CASSITDSKQFF
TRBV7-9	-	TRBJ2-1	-	TGTGCCAGCAGCTTGGGTAGCACGAATGAGCAGTTCTTC	CASSLGSTNEQFF
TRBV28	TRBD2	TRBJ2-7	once	TGTGCCAGCAGTCCTCGGACTAGTTCCGGCGAGCAGTACTTC	CASSPRTSSGEQYF
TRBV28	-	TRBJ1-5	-	TGTGCCAGCAGTACTCCGGGACGGGGGGATCAGCCCCAGCATTTT	CASSTPGRGDQPQHF
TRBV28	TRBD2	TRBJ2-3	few	TGTGCCAGCAGCTCCCCGACTAGCGGGAGGGGAGGTACGCAGTATTTT	CASSSPTSGRGGTQYF
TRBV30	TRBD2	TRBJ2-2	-	TGTGCCTGGAGTCGTTGGCTAGCGGGAGGGGCCGGGGAGCTGTTTTTT	CAWSRWLAGGAGELFF
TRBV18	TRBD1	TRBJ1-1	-	TGTGCCAGCTCCGGGACAGGTGCCACTGAAGCTTTCTTT	CASSGTGATEAFF
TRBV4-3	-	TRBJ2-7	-	TGCGCCAGCAGCCAAGTAGCCCGGGGTGGTCCAAACGAGCAGTACTTC	CASSQVARGGPNEQYF
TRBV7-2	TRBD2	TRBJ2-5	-	TGTGCCAGCAGCTCTCCACGGGGGGGGCCGGAGACCCAGTACTTC	CASSSPRGGPETQYF
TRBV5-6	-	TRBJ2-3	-	TGTGCCAGCAGCTCAATCGGACTTCGCACAGATACGCAGTATTTT	CASSSIGLRTDTQYF
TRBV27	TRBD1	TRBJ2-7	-	TGTGCCAGTGACCGCCGGGACAGGCCATACGAGCAGTACTTC	CASDRRDRPYEQYF
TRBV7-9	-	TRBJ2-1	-	TGTGCCAGCAGCTTCCGAGATTCCTATGAGCAGTTCTTC	CASSFRDSYEQFF
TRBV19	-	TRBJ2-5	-	TGTGCCAGTAGGAGGGCGCAGGAAGAGACCCAGTACTTC	CASRRAQEETQYF